This T cell receptor (beta chain) was profiled in a study of blood T cell repertoires in COVID-19. The V gene lost 2 bases and the J gene lost 1 base, with 11 bases spanning the gap. This CDR3 is 15 amino acids long. Germline V gene sequence: CDR1 MNHEY, CDR2 SVGAGI. In the authors' workflow: It was from reference gene primer amplification that nucleated cell counts were estimated. Clones were read by immunoSEQ multiplex PCR, and TCRdb kept only the in-frame ones, dropping some. The V and J calls and the clone size are those of that table, but D and trimming were determined from the DNA. The sample lists over 350,000 clones, around 89% occurring once.

Sample: peripheral blood. The clonotype was recovered from a woman aged 25-40 years with acute or convalescent COVID-19. The rearrangement joins TRBV6-5 to TRBJ1-1; D is perhaps TRBD1 (5 bases). The CDR3 loop reads CASSYGQGPNTEAFF. CDR3 sequence (DNA): TGTGCCAGCAGTTACGGGCAGGGTCCGAACACTGAAGCTTTCTTT.